Shown below are 24 T cell receptor beta chains from a single sample sequenced in a study of low-dose radiotherapy and immunotherapy resistance in tumors. The time point denotes: before trial treatment. TRAV- and TRBV-specific primers were used for first-strand cDNA, which covered alpha and beta chains. Over roughly 20 PCR cycles, TCRs were amplified from a constant-region primer and V-primer adapter. Using its own MiXCR run on the reads, TCRdb lists one record per CDR3 protein. The sample holds fewer than 95,000 distinct CDR3 sequences; more than 8.5% are singletons and the top ten take around 0.93%. This material consisted of PBMCs, taken before treatment. The receptors derive from a male donor with prostate cancer.

The table lists this clonotype with many counts. The rearrangement links TRBV7-9 to TRBJ1-3; TRBD1 aligns across 7 bases. The length of the CDR3 is 15 residues. Unmatched junction bases numbered 6, after V lost 5 bases and J lost 2 bases. CDR1 is SEHNR and CDR2 is FQNEAQ in the germline V gene (reference sequence). CDR3 region: CASSPQTGTGNTIYF. The CDR3 DNA reads as TGTGCCAGCAGCCCACAGACAGGGACTGGAAACACCATATATTTT.

In its sample, this clonotype was seen many times. The J gene is TRBJ1-1, the V gene TRBV27; unclear D gene. The ends were cut back, 8 bases at V and 0 bases at J, with 7 bases in the middle. There are 12 residues in the CDR3. Looked up from germline, CDR1 is MNHEY and CDR2 is SMNVEV (reference sequence). CDR3 nucleotide sequence: TGTGCCAGCGGATTTCTGAACACTGAAGCTTTCTTT. It yields the protein CASGFLNTEAFF.

This clonotype appeared many times. This chain connects TRBV20-1 to TRBJ2-5; a possible D gene is TRBD2 (6 bases). This CDR3 spans 14 amino acids. Germline assignment: CDR1 DFQATT and CDR2 SNEGSKA (reference sequence). The V end was cut by 1 base, the J end by 3 bases, with 12 bases between. The CDR3 bases are TGCAGTGCTAGAGCGCTAGCGCAGAAAGAGACCCAGTACTTC. Its protein product is CSARALAQKETQYF.

The chain is built from TRBV7-9 and TRBJ2-2; D is unclear. V was pared by 5 bases and J by 6 bases, with 13 bases between. The germline CDR1 and CDR2 sequences are SEHNR and FQNEAQ (reference sequence). The CDR3 loop spans 14 amino acids. The CDR3 bases are TGTGCCAGCAGCCGCCCTCAAAGACCCGGGGAGCTGTTTTTT. It yields the protein CASSRPQRPGELFF.

This clonotype was observed many times. The rearrangement links TRBV12-3 or TRBV12-4 to TRBJ2-7; TRBD2 might be the D (6 bases). V was pared by 7 bases and J by 7 bases, with 17 bases between. This CDR3 is 13 amino acids long. CDR3 loop: CASTQWGTREQYF. For the CDR3, the DNA is TGTGCCAGCACCCAATGGGGGACTCGTGAGCAGTACTTC.

This clonotype was found many times. This sequence joins TRBV3-1 and TRBJ2-7; D not certain. The CDR3 sequence is 14 residues long. The V end lost 1 base, the J end lost 2 bases, and 9 bases lay between the germline ends. Germline loops: CDR1 LGHDT, CDR2 YNNKEL (reference sequence). The CDR3 sequence: CASSQVSSAYEQYF. The CDR3 nucleotides read TGTGCCAGCAGCCAAGTTTCCAGTGCCTACGAGCAGTACTTC.

This clonotype was seen at least ten times. The chain uses TRBV28 and TRBJ2-3, with no clear D. CDR1 is MDHEN, CDR2 SYDVKM, per germline. V lost 3 bases to trimming and J lost 7 bases, with 11 bases between them. This CDR3 spans 13 amino acids. The CDR3 sequence is CASSFSGPYTQYF. DNA of the CDR3: TGTGCCAGCAGTTTCTCTGGTCCGTATACGCAGTATTTT.

This clonotype was detected many times. This chain joins TRBV2 and TRBJ1-5; D might be TRBD1 (6 bases). Germline V gives CDR1 SNHLY, CDR2 FYNNEI. CDR3 length: 14 amino acids. V dropped 6 bases and J dropped 6 bases, with 15 bases sitting between them. CDR3 sequence reads: CASSVGGGSQPQHF. CDR3 bases: TGTGCCAGCAGCGTGGGGGGGGGCAGTCAGCCCCAGCATTTT.

This clonotype was seen ten or more times. The rearrangement joins TRBV2 to TRBJ2-5, with TRBD2 matching over 10 bases. Trimming took 6 bases from V and 5 from J; bases not matched to a gene: 9. Per the germline V gene, CDR1 is SNHLY and CDR2 is FYNNEI. The CDR3 runs 15 residues. The CDR3 DNA reads as TGTGCCAGCAGCGTCCTAGCGGGAGTCGGGGAGACCCAGTACTTC. Translated: CASSVLAGVGETQYF.

This clonotype was seen ten or more times. The rearrangement links TRBV2 to TRBJ1-4; D might be TRBD1 (6 bases). This CDR3 region has 15 residues. The germline V gene encodes CDR1 SNHLY and CDR2 FYNNEI. Trimming shortened V by 5 bases and J by 7 bases, and 17 bases separated the two germline ends. The CDR3 region has the DNA TGTGCCAGCAGTACCTTCGGACAGCCGAGTGAAAAACTGTTTTTT. This codes for CASSTFGQPSEKLFF.

This clonotype was detected ten times or more. This chain connects TRBV18 to TRBJ2-1; D remains ambiguous. This CDR3 comprises 16 residues. The V gene's germline CDR1 is KGHSH and CDR2 LQKENI. V shed 0 bases and J shed 4 bases, with 13 bases lying between them. CDR3 nucleotides: TGTGCCAGCTCACCACCGCCAGGTGGGCCTTACAATGAGCAGTTCTTC. This sequence encodes CASSPPPGGPYNEQFF.

The rearrangement uses TRBV7-2 and TRBJ2-1; maybe TRBD2 (5 bases). V lost 3 bases, J lost 7 bases, and 13 bases lay in between. This CDR3 region has 14 residues. The germline V gene encodes CDR1 SGHTA and CDR2 FQGNSA. The CDR3 spells CASSFYGVRNEQFF. The CDR3 DNA sequence: TGTGCCAGCAGCTTTTACGGGGTCAGGAATGAGCAGTTCTTC.

This clonotype was seen repeatedly, ten times or more. The chain has TRBV20-1 and TRBJ2-1; D ambiguous. The CDR3 runs 11 residues. CDR1 and CDR2 (germline): DFQATT, SNEGSKA (reference sequence). V lost 0 bases and J lost 7, with 4 bases in between. CDR3 sequence reads: CSARDKNEQFF. The CDR3 DNA sequence: TGCAGTGCTAGAGACAAGAATGAGCAGTTCTTC.

This clonotype showed up many times. This sequence joins TRBV29-1 and TRBJ2-3, with 8 bases fitting TRBD1. The CDR3 covers 13 residues. Germline V lookup: CDR1 SQVTM, CDR2 ANQGSEA. V trimming: 6 bases; J trimming: 0 bases; junction bases outside the gene matches: 2. The CDR3, as DNA: TGCAGCGTCCGGACAGGGAGCACAGATACGCAGTATTTT. Amino acid sequence: CSVRTGSTDTQYF.

This clonotype occurred many times. This chain links TRBV29-1 with TRBJ2-3, with 9 bases that match TRBD2. Germline-derived CDR1 and CDR2 are SQVTM and ANQGSEA. With 4 bases clipped from V and 1 base from J, the junction kept 6 bases outside the gene matches. The CDR3 covers 15 residues. CDR3 coding DNA: TGCAGCGTTGTCCGTAGCGGGGGACGCACAGATACGCAGTATTTT. Translated, it gives CSVVRSGGRTDTQYF.

This clonotype has ten or more counts. V and J are TRBV6-1 and TRBJ2-7, with D possibly being TRBD1 or TRBD2 (6 bases each). Germline V gives CDR1 MNHNS, CDR2 SASEGT. With 5 bases removed from V and 9 bases from J, the gap between germline ends came to 26 bases. The CDR3 has 16 residues. CDR3 in DNA: TGTGCCAGCAGTCCGCGCGGCACGGGATACAGGGACTGGCAGTACTTC. Translated, it gives CASSPRGTGYRDWQYF.

At least ten counts were recorded for this clonotype. This chain uses TRBV27 with TRBJ2-3; D ambiguous. The CDR3 sequence is 15 residues long. Germline assignment: CDR1 MNHEY and CDR2 SMNVEV (reference sequence). Trimming removed 5 bases at V and 1 base at J, with 13 bases between. The DNA for the CDR3 is TGTGCCAGCAGTGCATACCCCTCTGGCACAGATACGCAGTATTTT. Protein sequence: CASSAYPSGTDTQYF.

This clonotype was counted many times. The genes are TRBV5-1 and TRBJ2-3; the D gene is possibly TRBD2 (5 bases). The germline V gene encodes CDR1 SGHRS and CDR2 YFSETQ. This CDR3 region has 13 residues. The V end was cut by 4 bases, the J end by 4 bases, with 10 bases between. CDR3 bases: TGCGCCAGCAGCGGAGGCAGCCCAGATACGCAGTATTTT. It yields the protein CASSGGSPDTQYF. Full variable domain (rest looked up from reference TRBV5-1 and TRBJ2-3): KAGVTQTPRYLIKTRGQQVTLSCSPISGHRSVSWYQQTPGQGLQFLFEYFSETQRNKGNFPGRFSGRQFSNSRSEMNVSTLELGDSALYLCASSGGSPDTQYFGPGTRLTVL.

Ten or more counts support this clonotype. The rearrangement uses TRBV19 and TRBJ2-1; 12 nucleotides align to TRBD2. The CDR3 is 17 residues long. Germline V lookup: CDR1 LNHDA, CDR2 SQIVND (reference sequence). V shed 6 bases, J shed 0 bases, and the junction held 6 bases outside the gene matches. The CDR3 DNA reads TGTGCCAGTAGCCCTACTAGCGGGAGGCACTCCTACAATGAGCAGTTCTTC. Translated, it gives CASSPTSGRHSYNEQFF.

This clonotype was counted many times. V and J are TRBV7-2 and TRBJ2-1, with a weak D call TRBD2 (6 bases). Germline V gives CDR1 SGHTA, CDR2 FQGNSA. This CDR3 comprises 14 residues. V lost 4 bases, J lost 3 bases, and 10 bases lay in between. CDR3 amino acids: CASSSGLIYNEQFF. The CDR3 region has the DNA TGTGCCAGCAGCTCCGGACTAATCTACAATGAGCAGTTCTTC.

This clonotype was observed many times. The V gene is TRBV5-1, the J gene TRBJ2-1, with TRBD2 matching over 7 bases. The CDR3 is made up of 15 amino acids. Germline trimming cut 2 bases from V and 0 bases from J; bases unmatched to any gene: 2. Germline CDR1 reads SGHRS; CDR2 reads YFSETQ. CDR3 region: CASSFERDSYNEQFF. CDR3 nucleotide sequence: TGCGCCAGCAGCTTTGAGCGGGACTCCTACAATGAGCAGTTCTTC.

In this sample, this clonotype turned up many times. The chain combines TRBV4-2 with TRBJ2-2; D assignment may be TRBD1 or TRBD2 (5 bases each). V was shortened by 3 bases and J by 4 bases, with 12 bases between the two germline ends. The CDR3 length is 15 residues. Germline values: CDR1 LGHNA, CDR2 YNFKEQ. The CDR3 loop is CASSHGDGTTGELFF. CDR3 coding DNA: TGTGCCAGCAGCCATGGGGACGGAACCACCGGGGAGCTGTTTTTT.

This clonotype occurred many times. The chain joins TRBV18 to TRBJ1-5, with D perhaps matching TRBD1 (6 bases). The CDR3 extends over 15 amino acids. The V end was cut by 3 bases, the J end by 2 bases, with 11 bases between. Germline CDR1 and CDR2: KGHSH and LQKENI. The CDR3 region has the DNA TGTGCCAGCTCACCCAGTGGGGGCCGCAATCAGCCCCAGCATTTT. Amino acid sequence: CASSPSGGRNQPQHF.

The chain combines TRBV7-3 with TRBJ2-2; 8 bases match TRBD1. The trim removed 4 bases at V and 8 bases at J, leaving 9 bases unmatched. CDR3 length equals 15 residues. Germline V gene sequence: CDR1 SGHTA, CDR2 FQGTGA. CDR3 region: CASSSGDRRGGELFF. The CDR3 DNA is TGTGCCAGCAGCTCGGGGGACAGGAGAGGAGGGGAGCTGTTTTTT.